This passage covers 30 T cell receptor beta chains from one sample sequenced in a study of cytomegalovirus exposure and HLA in healthy donors. Primers for the PCR totalled 60 Vbeta and 13 Jbeta. Profiling relied on immunoSEQ multiplex PCR, and the TCRdb table lists in-frame clones only, not all of them. The profile shows about 75,000 clones, about 79% of them singletons. The specimen was PBMCs. Every receptor here comes from a man in his sixties or seventies in good health and CMV-seropositive.

CDR3 in amino acids: CASSENSFTGELFF. The CDR3 nucleotides are TGTGCCAGCAGTGAAAATTCGTTTACCGGGGAGCTGTTTTTT. The chain carries TRBV6-1 and TRBJ2-2; no reliable D call. Germline V gene sequence: CDR1 MNHNS, CDR2 SASEGT. This CDR3 region has 14 residues. V lost 2 bases, J lost 5 bases, and 9 bases lay in between.

This clone was counted a few times. The chain recombines TRBV4-3 with TRBJ2-5, with D maybe TRBD2 (7 bases). Germline V gene data show CDR1 as LGHNA and CDR2 as YSLEER. Trimming took off 0 bases at V and 5 bases at J, with 13 bases between the two ends. This CDR3 region has 15 residues. The CDR3 protein is CASSQDRGEGETQYF. CDR3 bases: TGCGCCAGCAGCCAAGATAGGGGGGAGGGCGAGACCCAGTACTTC.

V gene TRBV9 combines with J gene TRBJ2-7; 8 bases map to TRBD1. This CDR3 is 14 amino acids long. The J segment lost 7 bases and the V segment lost 2 bases, leaving 8 bases of the junction unmatched. The germline gives CDR1 SGDLS, CDR2 YYNGEE. CDR3 region: CASSVGQGAEEQYF. In nucleotides, the CDR3 is TGTGCCAGCAGCGTGGGCCAGGGGGCGGAAGAGCAGTACTTC.

The V and J genes are TRBV5-1 and TRBJ2-2; 9 bases agree with TRBD1. The trim removed 1 base at V and 6 bases at J, leaving 4 bases unmatched. The CDR3 has 15 residues. The germline CDR1 and CDR2 sequences are SGHRS and YFSETQ. Here the CDR3 DNA reads TGCGCCAGCAGCTTGTACAGGGGGCAGGCCGGGGAGCTGTTTTTT. It encodes CASSLYRGQAGELFF.

This chain links TRBV2 with TRBJ2-3, with 10 bases that match TRBD2. The V gene end was trimmed by 8 bases and the J gene end by 3 bases; junction bases not matched to a gene: 11. Germline V gives CDR1 SNHLY, CDR2 FYNNEI. CDR3 length: 16 residues. CDR3 in amino acids: CASSKRGGLPTDTQYF. DNA for the CDR3: TGTGCCAGCTCAAAGCGGGGGGGCCTCCCTACAGATACGCAGTATTTT.

CDR3 residues: CASSLSTTSGQETQYF. CDR3 DNA: TGTGCCAGCAGCCTATCCACAACTAGCGGCCAAGAGACCCAGTACTTC. The chain links TRBV7-2 to TRBJ2-5; TRBD2 aligns across 8 bases. CDR3 length equals 16 residues. V lost 5 bases, J lost 1 base, and 9 bases stayed unmatched. Germline V gene lookup returns CDR1 SGHTA and CDR2 FQGNSA.

The rearrangement joins TRBV15 to TRBJ2-5, with 8 bases aligning to TRBD1. The length of the CDR3 is 16 residues. CDR1 is LNHNV, CDR2 YYDKDF, per germline (reference sequence). V was clipped by 3 bases and J by 2 bases; unmatched bases: 8. Here the CDR3 reads CATSSRTGTVQETQYF. CDR3 in DNA: TGTGCCACCAGCAGCCGGACAGGGACGGTACAAGAGACCCAGTACTTC.

The gene calls are TRBV20-1 and TRBJ2-1; D uncertain. V shed 5 bases and J shed 7 bases, with 9 bases lying between them. Germline V gives CDR1 DFQATT, CDR2 SNEGSKA (reference sequence). The CDR3 extends over 11 amino acids. The CDR3 spells CSAQWANEQFF. The CDR3 DNA sequence: TGCAGTGCTCAGTGGGCTAATGAGCAGTTCTTC.

The chain couples TRBV7-8 to TRBJ2-5, with 11 bases identical to TRBD2. The CDR3 runs 17 residues. Germline V gene data show CDR1 as SGHVS and CDR2 as FQNEAQ. V was clipped by 2 bases and J by 5 bases; unmatched bases: 10. The CDR3 loop is CASSLTSGGFGIETQYF. The DNA for the CDR3 is TGTGCCAGCAGCTTAACTAGCGGGGGTTTTGGGATTGAGACCCAGTACTTC.

The J gene is TRBJ2-2, the V gene TRBV7-2, with a tentative D call TRBD1 (5 bases). Trimming left V 4 bases short and J 1 base short, with 7 bases between. The CDR3 is 14 residues long. CDR1 is SGHTA and CDR2 is FQGNSA in the germline V gene. The CDR3 reads CASSYRGNTGELFF. CDR3 bases: TGTGCCAGCAGCTATAGGGGGAACACCGGGGAGCTGTTTTTT.

This sequence joins TRBV27 and TRBJ2-1; D may be TRBD1 (6 bases). This CDR3 is 14 amino acids long. The V end was cut by 3 bases, the J end by 2 bases, with 8 bases between. Germline CDR1 reads MNHEY; CDR2 reads SMNVEV (reference sequence). The CDR3 here is CASSFRTAYNEQFF. The CDR3 nucleotides are TGTGCCAGCAGTTTTAGGACAGCCTACAATGAGCAGTTCTTC.

A single count supports this clone. The chain recombines TRBV11-2 with TRBJ1-4; D is uncertain. The V gene lost 1 base and the J gene lost 3 bases, with 12 bases spanning the gap. The CDR3 runs to 16 residues. Germline CDR1 and CDR2: SGHAT and FQNNGV. This chain's CDR3 is CASSLVGGRANEKLFF. CDR3 DNA sequence: TGTGCCAGCAGCTTAGTGGGCGGGAGAGCTAATGAAAAACTGTTTTTT.

This chain joins TRBV10-3 and TRBJ2-2, with 8 bases fitting TRBD1. The germline V gene encodes CDR1 ENHRY and CDR2 SYGVKD. This CDR3 region has 16 residues. Trimming removed 3 bases from V and 4 bases from J; junction bases left unmatched: 7. The CDR3, as DNA: TGTGCCATCAGTGACCGGGACAGGTTTGGCACCGGGGAGCTGTTTTTT. Its protein product is CAISDRDRFGTGELFF.

In its sample, this clone was seen once. The chain carries TRBV7-2 and TRBJ2-5; D gene uncertain. The V gene's germline CDR1 is SGHTA and CDR2 FQGNSA. Trimming cost V 3 bases and J 3 bases, with 8 bases left between them. CDR3 length: 13 residues. The CDR3 here is CASSFGPKETQYF. CDR3 in DNA: TGTGCCAGCAGCTTTGGGCCAAAAGAGACCCAGTACTTC.

J is TRBJ2-1 and V is TRBV2, with TRBD2 matching over 10 bases. Germline assignment: CDR1 SNHLY and CDR2 FYNNEI. V was clipped by 0 bases and J by 5 bases; unmatched bases: 4. The CDR3 sequence is 16 residues long. CDR3 protein: CASSEAGLADDNEQFF. As DNA, the CDR3 is TGTGCCAGCAGTGAAGCCGGACTAGCGGATGACAATGAGCAGTTCTTC.

The chain links TRBV6-5 to TRBJ1-1, with unresolved D. CDR3 length: 12 residues. V was shortened by 4 bases and J by 5 bases, with 8 bases between the two germline ends. Germline-derived CDR1 and CDR2 are MNHEY and SVGAGI. DNA of the CDR3: TGTGCCAGCAGTTCCGCGGGGACTGAAGCTTTCTTT. Its translation: CASSSAGTEAFF.

CDR3 nucleotides: TGCGCCAGCAGCCAAGACTCCGTTGTCGTAAATTATCAGCCCCAGCATTTT. Translating it yields CASSQDSVVVNYQPQHF. This chain joins TRBV4-1 and TRBJ1-5; no clear D gene. Germline V gene sequence: CDR1 MGHRA, CDR2 YSYEKL. There are 17 residues in the CDR3. Trimming cost V 0 bases and J 5 bases, with 17 bases left between them.

The chain is built from TRBV18 and TRBJ2-5, with TRBD2 identical over 10 bases. Per germline, CDR1 KGHSH and CDR2 LQKENI. The V segment lost 4 bases and the J segment 5 bases; nucleotides outside the gene matches: 1. CDR3 length: 13 amino acids. This CDR3 reads CASSQGLAETQYF. The CDR3 DNA is TGTGCCAGCTCACAGGGACTAGCGGAGACCCAGTACTTC.

The chain joins TRBV6-5 to TRBJ1-1; D call uncertain. Trimming stripped 0 bases from V and 0 bases from J, with 8 bases between. The germline V gene encodes CDR1 MNHEY and CDR2 SVGAGI. CDR3 size: 15 residues. In DNA form, the CDR3 reads TGTGCCAGCAGTTACTCTCGGGAGGTGAACACTGAAGCTTTCTTT. Protein sequence: CASSYSREVNTEAFF.

The chain has TRBV7-9 and TRBJ1-2; D unresolved. The CDR3 contains 13 residues. The germline V gene encodes CDR1 SEHNR and CDR2 FQNEAQ (reference sequence). Deletions cut 3 bases from V and 4 bases from J, with 9 bases between. The CDR3 protein is CASSLESFYGYTF. The CDR3 DNA sequence: TGTGCCAGCAGCTTGGAGTCTTTCTATGGCTACACCTTC.

The V call is TRBV2, the J call TRBJ2-1; 8 bases are shared with TRBD2. Germline V gene data show CDR1 as SNHLY and CDR2 as FYNNEI. V shed 7 bases, J shed 4 bases, and the junction held 12 bases outside the gene matches. CDR3 size: 16 residues. The CDR3 coding sequence is TGTGCCAGCATTCCTTATACGGCTAGCGGGTACAATGAGCAGTTCTTC. It yields the protein CASIPYTASGYNEQFF.

The sample holds a few counts of this clone. This chain uses TRBV11-3 with TRBJ2-2; 10 bases agree with TRBD2. Trimming at V came to 3 bases and at J to 6 bases, leaving 7 bases not matched to a gene. Germline CDR1 SGHNT, CDR2 YENEEA. The CDR3 is 16 residues long. CDR3 in DNA: TGTGCCAGCAGCTTCGGCGGGACTAGCGTTTCCGGGGAGCTGTTTTTT. It encodes CASSFGGTSVSGELFF.

V gene TRBV9 combines with J gene TRBJ2-7; 10 positions match TRBD2. The CDR3 has 12 amino acids. The V segment lost 4 bases and the J segment 7 bases; nucleotides outside the gene matches: 2. Germline V gene data show CDR1 as SGDLS and CDR2 as YYNGEE. The CDR3 region has the DNA TGTGCCAGCAGCTCTAGCGGGGGAGAGCAGTACTTC. Translating gives CASSSSGGEQYF.

J is TRBJ1-3 and V is TRBV7-9, with 7 bases matching TRBD1. The trim removed 4 bases at V and 2 bases at J, leaving 8 bases unmatched. The CDR3 has 16 residues. The germline V gene has CDR1 SEHNR and CDR2 FQNEAQ (reference sequence). As DNA, the CDR3 is TGTGCCAGCAGCTCCACAGGGGTACTGGCTGGAAACACCATATATTTT. Its translation is CASSSTGVLAGNTIYF.

V gene TRBV29-1 combines with J gene TRBJ1-4, with 8 bases fitting TRBD1. The CDR3 contains 13 residues. CDR1 and CDR2 (germline): SQVTM, ANQGSEA. After removal of 7 bases from V and 5 bases from J, the junction contained 6 bases not matched to a gene. The CDR3 loop reads CSAGTGRNEKLFF. In DNA, the CDR3 is TGCAGCGCGGGGACAGGTAGAAATGAAAAACTGTTTTTT.

This rearrangement joins TRBV7-3 to TRBJ1-1; 11 bases agree with TRBD1. The trim removed 5 bases at V and 11 bases at J, leaving 7 bases unmatched. The length of the CDR3 is 13 residues. Per germline, CDR1 SGHTA and CDR2 FQGTGA. CDR3 in amino acids: CASSPGTGGLAFF. The DNA of the CDR3 is TGTGCCAGCAGCCCCGGGACAGGGGGTTTGGCTTTCTTT.

This chain links TRBV19 with TRBJ2-3, with a possible D match to TRBD1 (6 bases). Trimming took off 6 bases at V and 4 bases at J, with 11 bases between the two ends. CDR1 and CDR2 (germline): LNHDA, SQIVND (reference sequence). CDR3 length equals 13 residues. CDR3 in DNA: TGTGCCAGTAGACGCAGGGGCCCAGATACGCAGTATTTT. This sequence encodes CASRRRGPDTQYF.

J is TRBJ2-7 and V is TRBV5-6; 9 bases agree with TRBD1. CDR1 is SGHDT, CDR2 YYEEEE, per germline. The CDR3 runs 13 residues. V was clipped by 4 bases and J by 3 bases; unmatched bases: 2. The DNA of the CDR3 is TGTGCCAGCAGCCCGACAGGGGGCTACGAGCAGTACTTC. As protein: CASSPTGGYEQYF.

The J gene is TRBJ2-3, the V gene TRBV10-1; 8 bases match TRBD2. J was trimmed by 5 bases and V by 3 bases; bases with no gene match: 4. This CDR3 is built from 14 residues. CDR1 is WNHNN, CDR2 SYGVQD, per germline (reference sequence). Written as DNA, the CDR3 is TGCGCCAGCAGTGATGGAGCGGGAGTAGATACGCAGTATTTT. Translation: CASSDGAGVDTQYF.

This chain connects TRBV25-1 to TRBJ1-6; TRBD1 agrees at 7 bases. Looked up from germline, CDR1 is MGHDK and CDR2 is SYGVNS. Trimming removed 6 bases from V and 3 bases from J; junction bases left unmatched: 2. This CDR3 comprises 14 residues. The CDR3 DNA sequence: TGTGCCAGCAGCCGGGACAGCTATAATTCACCCCTCCACTTT. Translation gives CASSRDSYNSPLHF.